The rows below give T cell receptor beta chains drawn from one sample of a study of chronic HIV infection and antiretroviral therapy. Using its own MiXCR run on the 5' RACE reads, TCRdb lists one record per CDR3 protein. The data contain approximately 40,000 distinct CDR3 sequences, approximately 7.4% of them singletons. Sequencing was performed on peripheral blood. The receptors shown here come from an adult who had HIV and had not received antiretroviral therapy, or was an uninfected healthy control (not recorded which). The CDR3 runs from the conserved cysteine through the conserved F or W. The D gene is left open where the match is weak. The listing skips clone size in some rows; elsewhere it reads once, few, many or a size class.

clone_size j_call v_call d_call cdr3_aa cdr3_nt
medium-sized TRBJ2-4 TRBV19 NA CASSDGTLAKNIQYF TGTGCCAGTAGCGACGGTACCCTAGCCAAAAACATTCAGTACTTC
few TRBJ1-5 TRBV27 NA CASSLSMEVGQPQHF TGTGCCAGCAGTTTATCGATGGAAGTCGGGCAGCCCCAGCATTTT
few TRBJ1-1 TRBV20-1 NA CSASIRDTEAFF TGCAGTGCCAGCATCAGGGATACTGAAGCTTTCTTT
NA TRBJ2-2 TRBV19 NA CASSIDTTANTGELFF TGTGCCAGTAGTATAGATACGACGGCGAACACCGGGGAGCTGTTTTTT
many TRBJ1-1 TRBV4-1 TRBD1 CASSQGHDRVKTEAFF TGCGCCAGCAGCCAAGGGCACGACAGGGTGAAGACTGAAGCTTTCTTT
many TRBJ2-3 TRBV12-3/TRBV12-4 TRBD2 CASGLDTSGRAGYF TGTGCCAGCGGTCTCGACACTAGCGGGAGAGCTGGGTATTTT
NA TRBJ2-2 TRBV29-1 TRBD1 CSVSRTGVPGELFF TGCAGCGTTAGCCGGACAGGGGTTCCCGGGGAGCTGTTTTTT
many TRBJ1-1 TRBV4-2 NA CASSQVYSENTEAFF TGTGCCAGCAGCCAAGTCTATAGTGAGAACACTGAAGCTTTCTTT
many TRBJ2-2 TRBV7-9 NA CASSKGLHLLNTGELFF TGTGCCAGCAGCAAGGGACTCCATCTTTTGAACACCGGGGAGCTGTTTTTT
few TRBJ2-7 TRBV6-2/TRBV6-3 TRBD1 CASSPPGQGRRGEQYF TGTGCCAGCAGCCCGCCAGGACAGGGAAGGAGAGGCGAGCAGTACTTC
many TRBJ1-5 TRBV7-2 NA CASSPSWYSNQPQHF TGTGCCAGCAGCCCAAGCTGGTATAGCAATCAGCCCCAGCATTTT
NA TRBJ1-2 TRBV29-1 NA CSVEKGRGLANYGYTF TGCAGCGTTGAAAAAGGGAGGGGATTGGCTAACTATGGCTACACCTTC
NA TRBJ1-1 TRBV28 NA CASSLWFRTSGTEAFF TGTGCCAGCAGTTTATGGTTCAGGACCTCTGGCACTGAAGCTTTCTTT
few TRBJ2-7 TRBV29-1 TRBD1 CSVKGQAAYEQYF TGCAGCGTAAAGGGACAGGCCGCCTACGAGCAGTACTTC
many TRBJ1-1 TRBV2 NA CAIGTLLEAFF TGTGCCATAGGGACACTTCTCGAAGCTTTCTTT
few TRBJ2-7 TRBV29-1 TRBD1 CSVARGQSYEQYF TGCAGCGTGGCTCGGGGACAGTCCTACGAGCAGTACTTC
NA TRBJ1-1 TRBV28 NA CASSLGGADTEAFF TGTGCCAGCAGTTTGGGGGGCGCGGACACTGAAGCTTTCTTT
few TRBJ2-7 TRBV29-1 NA CSVANSSYEQYF TGCAGCGTTGCTAACAGTTCCTACGAGCAGTACTTC
few TRBJ1-2 TRBV6-6 TRBD1 CASRPQSGQGRYGYTF TGTGCCAGCAGACCCCAATCTGGACAGGGTCGTTATGGCTACACCTTC
few TRBJ1-4 TRBV10-2 TRBD1 CASSGDRGRLEKLFF TGCGCCAGCAGCGGGGACAGGGGGCGCTTGGAAAAACTGTTTTTT
many TRBJ2-5 TRBV24-1 TRBD2 CATSMGTSGKETQYF TGTGCCACCAGTATGGGGACTAGCGGAAAAGAGACCCAGTACTTC
few TRBJ2-2 TRBV29-1 TRBD2 CSVEGTSVATGELFF TGCAGCGTTGAAGGTACTAGCGTGGCCACCGGGGAGCTGTTTTTT
many TRBJ2-1 TRBV29-1 TRBD2 CSVESASGTYYNEQFF TGCAGCGTTGAATCGGCTAGCGGGACCTACTACAATGAGCAGTTCTTC
many TRBJ1-2 TRBV29-1 NA CSVEDPLRVYGYTF TGCAGCGTTGAAGATCCCTTACGGGTCTATGGCTACACCTTC
NA TRBJ2-5 TRBV29-1 TRBD1 CSGGQGVQETQYF TGCAGCGGGGGACAGGGGGTTCAAGAGACCCAGTACTTC
few TRBJ1-1 TRBV28 NA CASSYRATPEAFF TGTGCCAGCAGTTATCGAGCCACACCTGAAGCTTTCTTT
few TRBJ2-2 TRBV2 TRBD2 CASRRLAGVTGELFF TGTGCCAGCAGGCGGCTAGCGGGAGTTACCGGGGAGCTGTTTTTT
many TRBJ2-3 TRBV12-3/TRBV12-4 TRBD1 CASSNGQGVGTDTQYF TGTGCCAGCAGTAACGGACAGGGGGTGGGCACAGATACGCAGTATTTT
many TRBJ1-4 TRBV28 NA CASSFSDIPNEKLFF TGTGCCAGCAGTTTTTCTGACATTCCTAATGAAAAACTGTTTTTT
few TRBJ2-3 TRBV2 NA CASSGTQYF TGTGCCAGCAGTGGTACGCAGTATTTT
many TRBJ2-2 TRBV27 NA CASSPPDDYTGELFF TGTGCCAGCAGTCCTCCGGACGATTACACCGGGGAGCTGTTTTTT
NA TRBJ2-7 TRBV11-3 NA CASSRSAAGEQYF TGTGCCAGCAGCCGCAGTGCGGCGGGGGAGCAGTACTTC
few TRBJ2-3 TRBV6-1 TRBD2 CASSEPSGGTDTQYF TGTGCCAGCAGTGAACCTAGCGGGGGCACAGATACGCAGTATTTT
few TRBJ2-7 TRBV6-1 NA CASSDFGSYEQYF TGTGCCAGCAGTGATTTTGGGAGCTACGAGCAGTACTTC
NA TRBJ1-5 TRBV2 TRBD1 CASSLWDRGYQPQHF TGTGCCAGCAGTCTGTGGGACAGGGGGTACCAGCCCCAGCATTTT
NA TRBJ2-7 TRBV7-2 NA CASSPGSYEQYF TGTGCCAGCAGCCCGGGAAGCTACGAGCAGTACTTC
once TRBJ1-1 TRBV27 NA CASSLYAQAGSKTFF TGTGCCAGCAGTTTATACGCGCAGGCCGGGAGCAAGACTTTCTTT
many TRBJ2-7 TRBV20-1 NA CSATRDNSYEQYF TGCAGTGCTACGAGGGACAACTCCTACGAGCAGTACTTC
many TRBJ1-5 TRBV10-3 NA CAISESPPQPQHF TGTGCCATCAGTGAGAGTCCCCCTCAGCCCCAGCATTTT
few TRBJ1-1 TRBV28 NA CASSSGEGNTEAFF TGTGCCAGCAGTTCAGGGGAAGGGAACACTGAAGCTTTCTTT
few TRBJ2-7 TRBV5-1 TRBD1 CASSSPGTGLYEQYF TGCGCCAGCAGCTCACCCGGGACAGGCCTCTACGAGCAGTACTTC
NA TRBJ1-6 TRBV7-9 TRBD1 CASSFDRDSPLHF TGTGCCAGCAGTTTTGACAGGGATTCACCCCTCCACTTT
many TRBJ2-2 TRBV27 NA CASSLSWGSGELFF TGTGCCAGCAGTTTATCGTGGGGGTCCGGGGAGCTGTTTTTT
NA TRBJ2-1 TRBV7-9 TRBD2 CASSLGSGRHNEQFF TGTGCCAGCAGCTTAGGGAGCGGGAGGCACAATGAGCAGTTCTTC
many TRBJ1-1 TRBV21-1 NA CASSAGHGDTEAFF TGTGCCAGCAGCGCCGGACATGGCGACACTGAAGCTTTCTTT
medium-sized TRBJ2-3 TRBV20-1 TRBD2 CSARVLRLAGGDTDTQYF TGCAGTGCTAGAGTCTTAAGACTAGCGGGAGGTGACACAGATACGCAGTATTTT
many TRBJ2-3 TRBV4-1 TRBD1 CASSHRMGTELSTDTQYF TGCGCCAGCAGCCACCGAATGGGGACAGAATTAAGCACAGATACGCAGTATTTT
many TRBJ2-7 TRBV20-1 TRBD2 CSAPVREDYEQYF TGCAGTGCTCCAGTCCGGGAGGACTACGAGCAGTACTTC
few TRBJ1-5 TRBV24-1 NA CATSDYSNQPQHF TGTGCCACCAGTGATTATAGCAATCAGCCCCAGCATTTT
NA TRBJ2-5 TRBV12-3/TRBV12-4 NA CASSSLLGAETQYF TGTGCCAGCAGTTCCCTTTTGGGCGCGGAGACCCAGTACTTC
many TRBJ2-3 TRBV6-6 NA CASSYLRDTQYF TGTGCCAGCAGTTACTTGCGAGATACGCAGTATTTT
NA TRBJ1-1 TRBV29-1 NA CSVENGNTETFF TGCAGCGTTGAAAACGGAAACACTGAAACTTTCTTT
NA TRBJ2-3 TRBV7-2 NA CASTSTAVSTDTQYF TGTGCCAGCACCTCAACAGCGGTTAGCACAGATACGCAGTATTTT
many TRBJ1-2 TRBV28 NA CASSLSHDRTYGYTF TGTGCCAGCAGTTTATCCCACGACAGGACCTATGGCTACACCTTC
few TRBJ2-7 TRBV2 NA CASSELPVGTWQYF TGTGCCAGCAGTGAATTACCCGTCGGGACGTGGCAGTACTTC